One sample yielded the 24 T cell receptor beta chains listed below, sequenced in a study of T cell clonality in common variable immunodeficiency. Method: immunoSEQ multiplex PCR; TCRdb's copy keeps in-frame clones and lacks some. The sample shows approximately 44,000 clones, no singletons; the ten largest hold approximately 3%. The sequencing sample was made of peripheral blood mononuclear cells. The receptors come from a person aged 18 to 75 in good health.

This clone is medium-sized. The read halts 3 residues ahead of the CDR3 end, with the missing end drawn from the germline J gene. The chain combines TRBV4-1 with TRBJ2-7; D gene ambiguous. The CDR3 has 15 amino acids. The germline V gene has CDR1 MGHRA and CDR2 YSYEKL. V lost 0 bases and J lost 4, with 13 bases in between. CDR3 region: CASSQDNPGLYEQYF. The sequenced CDR3 bases are TGCGCCAGCAGCCAAGATAACCCAGGTTTGTACGAG.

This clone appeared a few times. The read comes to an end 3 residues before the CDR3 does, leaving the germline J gene to fill in the end. This sequence joins TRBV5-1 and TRBJ1-1, with D possibly TRBD1 on 5 matching bases. This CDR3 is 14 amino acids long. Trimming cost V 4 bases and J 1 base, with 11 bases left between them. The V gene's germline CDR1 is SGHRS and CDR2 YFSETQ. The covered CDR3 bases are TGCGCCAGCAGCCGGGGGTCCGGGAACACTGAA. It codes for CASSRGSGNTE. The full-length CDR3 reads as CASSRGSGNTEAFF. Using reference TRBV5-1 and TRBJ1-1 for the parts outside the CDR3, the full variable domain is KAGVTQTPRYLIKTRGQQVTLSCSPISGHRSVSWYQQTPGQGLQFLFEYFSETQRNKGNFPGRFSGRQFSNSRSEMNVSTLELGDSALYLCASSRGSGNTEAFFGQGTRLTVV.

This clone came up many times. From the germline J gene comes the end of the CDR3, since the read stops 3 residues before it. The chain carries TRBV20-1 and TRBJ2-5; unclear D gene. Trimming shortened V by 0 bases and J by 5 bases, and 10 bases separated the two germline ends. The CDR3 runs to 13 residues. From germline, CDR1 is DFQATT and CDR2 SNEGSKA (reference sequence). The DNA read from the CDR3 is TGCAGTGCTAGAGATATCAGTTTGGAGACC. This sequence encodes CSARDISLET. The whole CDR3 is CSARDISLETQYF.

This clone was observed many times. Read sequence stops 3 residues before the CDR3 end, and the germline J gene provides the missing end. The chain joins TRBV20-1 to TRBJ2-3, with 12 nucleotides matching TRBD2. The CDR3 covers 15 residues. Per germline, CDR1 DFQATT and CDR2 SNEGSKA (reference sequence). Trimming cost V 6 bases and J 3 bases; bases outside gene matches: 7. CDR3 bases read: TGCAGTGCCACGACGCTAGCGGGGGGGACAGATACG. It specifies CSATTLAGGTDT. The whole CDR3 protein reads CSATTLAGGTDTQYF.

This clone has a handful of counts. Coverage ceases 3 residues before the CDR3 finishes, and the germline J gene fills in the end. The V call is TRBV5-1, the J call TRBJ2-1; no clear D gene. The V and J ends lost 1 base and 4 bases respectively, with 15 bases between them. CDR3 length: 16 residues. Germline V gene sequence: CDR1 SGHRS, CDR2 YFSETQ. CDR3 loop: CASSLKATLAYNEQFF. Incomplete CDR3 DNA: TGCGCCAGCAGCTTGAAGGCGACTTTAGCTTACAATGAG. Full variable domain (missing parts from reference TRBV5-1 and TRBJ2-1): KAGVTQTPRYLIKTRGQQVTLSCSPISGHRSVSWYQQTPGQGLQFLFEYFSETQRNKGNFPGRFSGRQFSNSRSEMNVSTLELGDSALYLCASSLKATLAYNEQFFGPGTRLTVL.

This clone was seen repeatedly, ten times or more. Read data end 3 residues before the CDR3 end; the end is taken from the germline J gene. This chain connects TRBV6-1 to TRBJ2-7; 8 nucleotides match TRBD2. This CDR3 has 15 residues. The J segment lost 0 bases and the V segment lost 3 bases, leaving 4 bases of the junction unmatched. CDR1 is MNHNS and CDR2 is SASEGT in the germline V gene. Partial CDR3 DNA: TGTGCCAGCAGTGAGGGGGGGACTAGCTCCTACGAG. It specifies CASSEGGTSSYE. The CDR3, in full, reads CASSEGGTSSYEQYF.

Many counts were recorded for this clone. The CDR3 end is not reached by the read, which stops 3 residues before it; the germline J gene fills it in. The V call is TRBV19, the J call TRBJ2-1, with 12 bases identical to TRBD2. The junction had 7 bases not matched to a gene; V was cut back by 4 bases and J by 0 bases. Germline loops: CDR1 LNHDA, CDR2 SQIVND (reference sequence). There are 18 residues in the CDR3. The CDR3 loop reads CASSNMGTSGYSYNEQFF. The DNA read from the CDR3 is TGTGCCAGTAGTAATATGGGGACTAGCGGGTACTCCTACAATGAG. The full variable domain, with the rest looked up from reference TRBV19 and TRBJ2-1, is DGGITQSPKYLFRKEGQNVTLSCEQNLNHDAMYWYRQDPGQGLRLIYYSQIVNDFQKGDIAEGYSVSREKKESFPLTVTSAQKNPTAFYLCASSNMGTSGYSYNEQFFGPGTRLTVL.

This clone was detected many times. The sequenced fragment ends 3 residues before the CDR3 boundary, so the rest is inferred from the germline J gene. This rearrangement joins TRBV9 to TRBJ2-7; D is possibly TRBD1 (6 bases). The CDR3 loop spans 14 amino acids. Germline CDR1 and CDR2: SGDLS and YYNGEE. V shed 4 bases and J shed 2 bases, with 13 bases lying between them. This CDR3 reads CASSSGQGPYEQYF. CDR3 DNA (partial): TGTGCCAGCAGCTCTGGCCAGGGGCCCTACGAG.

This clone was seen a handful of times. The missing CDR3 end, 3 residues past where the read stops, is filled in from the germline J gene. V gene TRBV7-9 combines with J gene TRBJ2-3; weak D call: TRBD1 (6 bases). Germline loops: CDR1 SEHNR, CDR2 FQNEAQ (reference sequence). The CDR3 runs to 13 residues. The CDR3: CASSLSGQETQYF. CDR3 DNA (partial): TGTGCCAGCAGCTTATCGGGACAAGAGACG.

This clone has a count of ten or more. The missing CDR3 end, 3 residues past where the read stops, is filled in from the germline J gene. This chain connects TRBV15 to TRBJ2-1, with 10 bases aligning to TRBD1. This CDR3 region has 17 residues. With V trimmed by 1 base and J by 6 bases, 9 bases remained unmatched. CDR1 is LNHNV and CDR2 is YYDKDF in the germline V gene (reference sequence). The CDR3 protein is CATSRGFRDRGVNEQFF. CDR3 DNA, as far as it was read: TGTGCCACCAGCAGAGGATTCCGGGACAGGGGTGTCAATGAG.

This clone was recorded many times. The missing CDR3 end, 3 residues past where the read stops, is filled in from the germline J gene. The genes are TRBV20-1 and TRBJ1-1, with TRBD1 as a possible D gene (6 bases). The CDR3 has 12 amino acids. Germline loops: CDR1 DFQATT, CDR2 SNEGSKA (reference sequence). Trimming left V 5 bases short and J 0 bases short, with 7 bases between. Incomplete CDR3 DNA: TGCAGTGCTGGACAGCTGAACACTGAA. It is translated as CSAGQLNTE. The full CDR3 reads CSAGQLNTEAFF.

This clone was observed at least ten times. The read comes to an end 3 residues before the CDR3 does, leaving the germline J gene to fill in the end. The chain has TRBV5-1 and TRBJ2-3; D is perhaps TRBD1 (5 bases). The CDR3 sequence is 17 residues long. The V gene lost 4 bases and the J gene lost 0 bases, with 18 bases spanning the gap. The germline V gene encodes CDR1 SGHRS and CDR2 YFSETQ. The part of the CDR3 DNA that was read is TGCGCCAGCAGCGCAATCCCTCTAGGGGTGAGCACAGATACG. Amino acids: CASSAIPLGVSTDT. The complete CDR3 sequence is CASSAIPLGVSTDTQYF.

As regards this clone: The read is 3 residues too short to cover the CDR3 end, so that end is filled in from the germline J gene. The V gene is TRBV19, the J gene TRBJ1-5, with a weak D call TRBD1 (6 bases). This CDR3 has 15 amino acids. Deletions cut 7 bases from V and 6 bases from J, with 19 bases between. CDR1 is LNHDA and CDR2 is SQIVND in the germline V gene (reference sequence). The DNA read from the CDR3 is TGTGCCAGTACGAAGACTACAGGGATCCTTCAGCCC. This translates into CASTKTTGILQP. The whole CDR3 reads CASTKTTGILQPQHF.

This clone was detected ten times or more. The read comes to an end 3 residues before the CDR3 does, leaving the germline J gene to fill in the end. V is TRBV20-1 and J is TRBJ2-5; unclear D gene. Germline CDR1 and CDR2: DFQATT and SNEGSKA (reference sequence). V lost 3 bases to trimming and J lost 4 bases, with 6 bases between them. The CDR3 consists of 11 residues. CDR3: CSARTGETQYF. CDR3 DNA, as far as it was read: TGCAGTGCTAGGACGGGAGAGACC.

This clone was observed many times. The read ends 3 residues shy of where the CDR3 ends; the end is completed using the germline J gene. V gene TRBV5-1 combines with J gene TRBJ2-5; 9 nucleotides agree with TRBD1. The CDR3 extends over 15 amino acids. The V gene end was trimmed by 6 bases and the J gene end by 4 bases; junction bases not matched to a gene: 10. Per germline, CDR1 SGHRS and CDR2 YFSETQ. The CDR3 bases that were read are TGCGCCAGCACCCGCAGACAGGGGGAGGGAGAGACC. It is translated as CASTRRQGEGET. The whole CDR3 region reads CASTRRQGEGETQYF.

The table lists this clone with many counts. Read sequence stops 3 residues before the CDR3 end, and the germline J gene provides the missing end. V is TRBV11-2 and J is TRBJ1-1, with 9 bases matching TRBD1. This CDR3 spans 15 amino acids. Per the germline V gene, CDR1 is SGHAT and CDR2 is FQNNGV. Trimming cost V 4 bases and J 1 base; bases outside gene matches: 4. The CDR3: CASSSDRGWNTEAFF. The sequenced CDR3 bases are TGTGCCAGCAGCTCCGACAGGGGGTGGAACACTGAA.

Ten or more counts support this clone. The CDR3 extends 3 residues past the end of the read, so its final part is completed from the germline J gene. The chain carries TRBV9 and TRBJ2-3, with TRBD2 matching 11 bases. After removal of 0 bases from V and 5 bases from J, the junction contained 11 bases not matched to a gene. CDR1 is SGDLS and CDR2 is YYNGEE in the germline V gene. This CDR3 has 18 residues. The part of the CDR3 DNA that was read is TGTGCCAGCAGCGTAGCTGTAGCGGGGGGGCGTATAAAAGATACG. Translated, it gives CASSVAVAGGRIKDT. The CDR3, in full, reads CASSVAVAGGRIKDTQYF.

This clone was counted ten times or more. With the read ending 3 residues before the CDR3 end, the germline J gene is used to fill in that end. The V gene is TRBV4-1, the J gene TRBJ2-7, with 8 bases fitting TRBD2. This CDR3 is built from 15 residues. Trimming cost V 3 bases and J 0 bases; bases outside gene matches: 4. Germline lookup yields CDR1 MGHRA and CDR2 YSYEKL. This CDR3 is CASSQGLVGSYEQYF. CDR3 DNA, as far as it was read: TGCGCCAGCAGCCAGGGACTAGTCGGCTCCTACGAG.

This clone was picked up many times. The read stops 3 residues short of the end of the CDR3; the missing end is completed from the germline J gene. The chain employs TRBV7-3 and TRBJ2-7, with 8 bases lining up with TRBD1. The CDR3 spans 15 residues. V lost 6 bases, J lost 3 bases, and 10 bases stayed unmatched. The germline V gene has CDR1 SGHTA and CDR2 FQGTGA. This CDR3 is CASSQGLGQGYEQYF. The part of the CDR3 DNA that was read is TGTGCCAGCAGTCAAGGGTTAGGACAGGGCTACGAG.

Many counts were recorded for this clone. The read falls 3 residues short of the CDR3 end, and the missing part is taken from the germline J gene. This chain joins TRBV4-2 and TRBJ1-5; a weak D match, TRBD1 (6 bases). The CDR3 contains 14 residues. The V end lost 1 base, the J end lost 7 bases, and 11 bases lay between the germline ends. Per germline, CDR1 LGHNA and CDR2 YNFKEQ. The part of the CDR3 DNA that was read is TGTGCCAGCAGCCAAGCCCTCAGGGGACAGCCC. This encodes CASSQALRGQP. The complete CDR3 reads CASSQALRGQPQHF.

The table lists this clone with many counts. The read stops 3 residues short of the end of the CDR3; the missing end is completed from the germline J gene. The chain couples TRBV20-1 to TRBJ1-2, with a possible D match to TRBD1 (5 bases). CDR3 length equals 14 residues. Germline CDR1 reads DFQATT; CDR2 reads SNEGSKA (reference sequence). The germline V and J ends were trimmed by 0 bases and 3 bases, with 11 bases remaining between them. The CDR3 DNA, read in part, is TGCAGTGCTAGAGACGTCAGGGTAGACTATGGC. Translated, it gives CSARDVRVDYG. The entire CDR3 is CSARDVRVDYGYTF.

This clone came up a few times. The read is 3 residues too short to cover the CDR3 end, so that end is filled in from the germline J gene. The chain is built from TRBV5-1 and TRBJ2-1, with 9 bases aligning to TRBD2. The germline V gene encodes CDR1 SGHRS and CDR2 YFSETQ. V lost 0 bases to trimming and J lost 9 bases; unmatched junction nucleotides: 10. CDR3 length equals 16 residues. CDR3 sequence: CASSLEGAGGLGEQFF. Incomplete CDR3 DNA: TGCGCCAGCAGCTTGGAGGGGGCGGGGGGGCTAGGTGAG.

This clone came up many times. The read halts 3 residues ahead of the CDR3 end, with the missing end drawn from the germline J gene. The genes are TRBV20-1 and TRBJ2-1; 14 bases fit TRBD2. Germline CDR1 and CDR2: DFQATT and SNEGSKA (reference sequence). This CDR3 spans 14 amino acids. Losses at the gene ends were 6 bases for V and 7 bases for J; bases not matched to a gene: 5. The CDR3 bases that were read are TGCAGTGCAACCGGGACTAGCGGGAGAAATGAG. It yields the protein CSATGTSGRNE. The CDR3, in full, reads CSATGTSGRNEQFF.

This clone was counted ten times or more. The read stops 3 residues short of the end of the CDR3; the missing end is completed from the germline J gene. The V call is TRBV5-6, the J call TRBJ1-2, with 8 bases fitting TRBD1. CDR1 is SGHDT and CDR2 is YYEEEE in the germline V gene. V dropped 3 bases and J dropped 4; count of bases not matched to a gene: 5. The CDR3 spans 14 residues. CDR3 region: CASSSGQGVYGYTF. The covered CDR3 bases are TGTGCCAGCAGCTCTGGACAGGGCGTCTATGGC. Full variable domain (rest looked up from reference TRBV5-6 and TRBJ1-2): DAGVTQSPTHLIKTRGQQVTLRCSPKSGHDTVSWYQQALGQGPQFIFQYYEEEERQRGNFPDRFSGHQFPNYSSELNVNALLLGDSALYLCASSSGQGVYGYTFGSGTRLTVV.